This T cell receptor (beta chain) was sequenced in a study of cytomegalovirus exposure and HLA in healthy donors. TCRdb's table, derived via immunoSEQ multiplex PCR, lists solely in-frame clones and lacks some. The sample contains 150,000 to 200,000 clones, 80% to 90% of which appear only once. V gave up 3 bases and J gave up 0 bases, with 12 bases separating them. CDR1 SGHVS and CDR2 FQNEAQ come from the germline V gene. This CDR3 has 16 amino acids. The source is a woman in her 30s in good health and CMV-seronegative. The chain combines TRBV7-8 with TRBJ1-5; D possibly corresponds to TRBD1 (6 bases). Source material: PBMCs. CDR3 nucleotide sequence: TGTGCCAGCAGCTTCTTAGAGGGACATAGCAATCAGCCCCAGCATTTT. This sequence encodes CASSFLEGHSNQPQHF.